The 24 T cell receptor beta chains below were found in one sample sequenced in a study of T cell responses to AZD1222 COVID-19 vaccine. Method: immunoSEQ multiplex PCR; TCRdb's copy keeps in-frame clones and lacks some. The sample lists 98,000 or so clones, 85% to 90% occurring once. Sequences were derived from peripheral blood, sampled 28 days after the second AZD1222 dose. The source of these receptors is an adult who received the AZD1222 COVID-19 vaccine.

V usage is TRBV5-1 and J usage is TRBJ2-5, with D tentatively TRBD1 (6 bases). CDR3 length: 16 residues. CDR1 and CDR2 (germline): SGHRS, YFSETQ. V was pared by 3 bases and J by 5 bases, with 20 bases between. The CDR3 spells CASSWDIQRRAETQYF. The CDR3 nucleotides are TGCGCCAGCAGCTGGGACATCCAGCGCAGGGCTGAGACCCAGTACTTC.

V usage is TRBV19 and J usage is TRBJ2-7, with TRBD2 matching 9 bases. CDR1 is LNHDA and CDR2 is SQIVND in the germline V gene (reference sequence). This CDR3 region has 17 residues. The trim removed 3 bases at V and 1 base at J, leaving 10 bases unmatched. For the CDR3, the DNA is TGTGCCAGTAGTATCCTGCCACTAGCGGGCCCTTCCTACGAGCAGTACTTC. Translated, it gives CASSILPLAGPSYEQYF.

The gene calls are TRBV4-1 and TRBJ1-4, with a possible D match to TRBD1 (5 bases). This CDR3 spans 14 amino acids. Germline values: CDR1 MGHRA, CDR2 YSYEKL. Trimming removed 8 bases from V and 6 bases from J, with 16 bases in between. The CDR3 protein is CASRTLGGDEKLFF. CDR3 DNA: TGCGCCAGCCGAACCCTGGGAGGGGATGAAAAACTGTTTTTT.

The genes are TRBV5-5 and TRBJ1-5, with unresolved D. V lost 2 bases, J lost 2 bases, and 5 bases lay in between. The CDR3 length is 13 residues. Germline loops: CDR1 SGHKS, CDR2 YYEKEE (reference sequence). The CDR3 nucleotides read TGTGCCAGCAGCTTCCAGGGCAATCAGCCCCAGCATTTT. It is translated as CASSFQGNQPQHF. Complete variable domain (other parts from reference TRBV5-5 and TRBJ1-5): DAGVTQSPTHLIKTRGQQVTLRCSPISGHKSVSWYQQVLGQGPQFIFQYYEKEERGRGNFPDRFSARQFPNYSSELNVNALLLGDSALYLCASSFQGNQPQHFGDGTRLSIL.

The CDR3 DNA reads TGTGCCAGTAGTTTGTATAGTATGATGGGAGCTGGGCAGCCCCAGCATTTT. Translated, it gives CASSLYSMMGAGQPQHF. The genes are TRBV19 and TRBJ1-5; D remains unclear. Per germline, CDR1 LNHDA and CDR2 SQIVND (reference sequence). Trimming removed 5 bases at V and 7 bases at J, with 24 bases between. The CDR3 runs to 17 residues.

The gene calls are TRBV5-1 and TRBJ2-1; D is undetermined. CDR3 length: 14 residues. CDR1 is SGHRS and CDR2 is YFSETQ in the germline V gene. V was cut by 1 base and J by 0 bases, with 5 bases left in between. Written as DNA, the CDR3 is TGCGCCAGCAGCTTGACCAGCTCCTACAATGAGCAGTTCTTC. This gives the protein CASSLTSSYNEQFF.

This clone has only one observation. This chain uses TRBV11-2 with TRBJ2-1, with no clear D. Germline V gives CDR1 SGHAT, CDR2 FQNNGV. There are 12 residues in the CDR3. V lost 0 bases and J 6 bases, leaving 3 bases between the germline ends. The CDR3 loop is CASSLDRNEQFF. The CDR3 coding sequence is TGTGCCAGCAGCTTAGATCGCAATGAGCAGTTCTTC.

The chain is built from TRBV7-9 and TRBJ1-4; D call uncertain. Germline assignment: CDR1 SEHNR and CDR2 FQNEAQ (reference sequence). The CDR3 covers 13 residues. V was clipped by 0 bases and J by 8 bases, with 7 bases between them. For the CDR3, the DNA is TGTGCCAGCAGCTTAGCGTCCTCCGAAAAACTGTTTTTT. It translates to CASSLASSEKLFF.

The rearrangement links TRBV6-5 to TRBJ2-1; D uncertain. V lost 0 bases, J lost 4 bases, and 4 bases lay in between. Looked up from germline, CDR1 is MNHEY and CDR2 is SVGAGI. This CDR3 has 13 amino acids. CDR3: CASSYSWYNEQFF. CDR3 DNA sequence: TGTGCCAGCAGTTACTCGTGGTACAATGAGCAGTTCTTC.

CDR3 DNA sequence: TGCGCCAGCAGCGTCAAGGGGGTCCCAGATACGCAGTATTTT. Translation gives CASSVKGVPDTQYF. The chain has TRBV5-1 and TRBJ2-3; TRBD1 might be the D (6 bases). V was pared by 4 bases and J by 4 bases, with 13 bases between. This CDR3 comprises 14 residues. Looked up from germline, CDR1 is SGHRS and CDR2 is YFSETQ. The full variable domain, its missing parts supplied by reference TRBV5-1 and TRBJ2-3, is KAGVTQTPRYLIKTRGQQVTLSCSPISGHRSVSWYQQTPGQGLQFLFEYFSETQRNKGNFPGRFSGRQFSNSRSEMNVSTLELGDSALYLCASSVKGVPDTQYFGPGTRLTVL.

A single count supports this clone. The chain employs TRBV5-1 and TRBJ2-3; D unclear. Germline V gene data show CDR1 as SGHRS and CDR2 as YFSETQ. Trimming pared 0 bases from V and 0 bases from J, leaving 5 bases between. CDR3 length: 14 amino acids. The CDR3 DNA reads TGCGCCAGCAGCTTGGAGTTTAGCACAGATACGCAGTATTTT. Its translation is CASSLEFSTDTQYF.

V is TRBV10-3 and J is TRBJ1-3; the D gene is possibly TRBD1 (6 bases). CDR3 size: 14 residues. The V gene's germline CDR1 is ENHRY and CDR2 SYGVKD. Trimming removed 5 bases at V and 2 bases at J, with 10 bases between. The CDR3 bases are TGTGCCATCAGTCGGGGGCCCCCTGGAAACACCATATATTTT. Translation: CAISRGPPGNTIYF.

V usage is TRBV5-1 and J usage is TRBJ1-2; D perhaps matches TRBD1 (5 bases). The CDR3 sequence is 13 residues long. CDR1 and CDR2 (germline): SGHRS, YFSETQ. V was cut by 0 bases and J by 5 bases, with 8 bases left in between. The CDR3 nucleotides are TGCGCCAGCAGCTTGGGGGACCCTTATGGCTACACCTTC. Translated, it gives CASSLGDPYGYTF. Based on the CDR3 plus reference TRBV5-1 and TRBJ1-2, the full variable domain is KAGVTQTPRYLIKTRGQQVTLSCSPISGHRSVSWYQQTPGQGLQFLFEYFSETQRNKGNFPGRFSGRQFSNSRSEMNVSTLELGDSALYLCASSLGDPYGYTFGSGTRLTVV.

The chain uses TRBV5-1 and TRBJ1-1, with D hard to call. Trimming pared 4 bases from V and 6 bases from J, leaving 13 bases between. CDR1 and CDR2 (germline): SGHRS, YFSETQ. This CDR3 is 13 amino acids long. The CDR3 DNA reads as TGCGCCAGCAGCCCCGGGCTTGGCGCTGAAGCTTTCTTT. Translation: CASSPGLGAEAFF.

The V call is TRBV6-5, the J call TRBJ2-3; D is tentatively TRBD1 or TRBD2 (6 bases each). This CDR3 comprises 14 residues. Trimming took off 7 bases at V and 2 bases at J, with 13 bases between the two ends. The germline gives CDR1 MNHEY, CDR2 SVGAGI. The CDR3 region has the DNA TGTGCCAGCATTAGGGGGGAACACACAGATACGCAGTATTTT. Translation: CASIRGEHTDTQYF.

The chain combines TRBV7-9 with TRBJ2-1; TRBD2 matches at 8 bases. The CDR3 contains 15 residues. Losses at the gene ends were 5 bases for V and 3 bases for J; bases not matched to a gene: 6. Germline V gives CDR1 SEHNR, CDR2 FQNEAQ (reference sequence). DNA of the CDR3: TGTGCCAGCAGCCAAACTAGCGGATACTACAATGAGCAGTTCTTC. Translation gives CASSQTSGYYNEQFF.

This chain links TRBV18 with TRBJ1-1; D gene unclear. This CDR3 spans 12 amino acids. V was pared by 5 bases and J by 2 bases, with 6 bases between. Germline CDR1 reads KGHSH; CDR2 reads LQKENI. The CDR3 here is CASSNTNTEAFF. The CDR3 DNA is TGTGCCAGCTCAAACACCAACACTGAAGCTTTCTTT.

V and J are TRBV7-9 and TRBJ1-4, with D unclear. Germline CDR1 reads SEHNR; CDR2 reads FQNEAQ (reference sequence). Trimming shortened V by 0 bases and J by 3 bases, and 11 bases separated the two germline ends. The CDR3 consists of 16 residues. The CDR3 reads CASSLAESQANEKLFF. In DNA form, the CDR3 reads TGTGCCAGCAGCTTAGCGGAGAGTCAGGCTAATGAAAAACTGTTTTTT.

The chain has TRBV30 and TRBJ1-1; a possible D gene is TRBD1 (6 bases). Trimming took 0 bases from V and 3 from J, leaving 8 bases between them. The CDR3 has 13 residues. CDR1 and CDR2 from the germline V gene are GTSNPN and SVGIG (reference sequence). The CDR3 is CAWSVQGYTEAFF. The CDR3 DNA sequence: TGTGCCTGGAGTGTACAGGGTTACACTGAAGCTTTCTTT.

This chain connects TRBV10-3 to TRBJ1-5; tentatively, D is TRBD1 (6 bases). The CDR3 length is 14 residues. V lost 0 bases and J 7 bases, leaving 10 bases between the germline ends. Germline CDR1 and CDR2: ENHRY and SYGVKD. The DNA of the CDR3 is TGTGCCATCAGTGAGTCCGGGGGCCAGCAGCCCCAGCATTTT. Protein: CAISESGGQQPQHF.

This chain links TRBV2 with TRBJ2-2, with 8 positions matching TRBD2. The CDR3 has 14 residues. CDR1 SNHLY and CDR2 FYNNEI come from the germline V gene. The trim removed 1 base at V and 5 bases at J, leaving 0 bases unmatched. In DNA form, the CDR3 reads TGTGCCAGCAGTGAAGAGCGGGGGACCGGGGAGCTGTTTTTT. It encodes CASSEERGTGELFF.

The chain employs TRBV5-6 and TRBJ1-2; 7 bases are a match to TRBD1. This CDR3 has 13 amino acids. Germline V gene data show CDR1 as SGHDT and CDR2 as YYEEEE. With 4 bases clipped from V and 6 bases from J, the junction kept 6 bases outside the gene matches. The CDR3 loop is CASSPDRVHGYTF. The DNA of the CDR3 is TGTGCCAGCAGCCCTGACAGGGTTCATGGCTACACCTTC.

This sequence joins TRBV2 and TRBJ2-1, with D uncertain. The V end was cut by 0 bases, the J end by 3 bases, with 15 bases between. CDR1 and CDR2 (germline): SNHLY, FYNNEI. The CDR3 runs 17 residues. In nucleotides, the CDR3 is TGTGCCAGCAGTGAAGCGCTTCAGATGCCGGGCTACAATGAGCAGTTCTTC. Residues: CASSEALQMPGYNEQFF. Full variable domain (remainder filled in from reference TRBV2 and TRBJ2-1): EPEVTQTPSHQVTQMGQEVILRCVPISNHLYFYWYRQILGQKVEFLVSFYNNEISEKSEIFDDQFSVERPDGSNFTLKIRSTKLEDSAMYFCASSEALQMPGYNEQFFGPGTRLTVL.

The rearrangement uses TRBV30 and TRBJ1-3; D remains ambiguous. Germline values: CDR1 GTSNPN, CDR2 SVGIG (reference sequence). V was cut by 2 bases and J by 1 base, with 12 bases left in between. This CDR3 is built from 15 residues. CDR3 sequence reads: CAWSRLGASGNTIYF. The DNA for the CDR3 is TGTGCCTGGAGTCGTCTGGGTGCGTCTGGAAACACCATATATTTT.